This T cell receptor (beta chain) emerged from a study of spatial heterogeneity in lung cancer. For the study at large: Raw reads showed each unique TCR and UMI combination turning up more than ten times on average.

Time point of the sample: sample taken at primary tumor resection. The germline V and J ends were trimmed by 0 bases and 6 bases, with 5 bases remaining between them. CDR1 MNHNY and CDR2 SVGAGI come from the germline V gene (reference sequence). CDR3 length: 13 residues. Every cDNA TCR molecule received its own unique molecular identifier. TCRdb recomputed calls from the 5' RACE reads with MiXCR, one row per CDR3 protein. The table has approximately 40,000 distinct CDR3 sequences, around 6.8% seen once. This material consisted of PBMCs, taken at surgery. V is TRBV6-6 and J is TRBJ2-2; D call uncertain. The sequence derives from a female donor with early-stage non-small cell lung cancer. CDR3 amino acids: CASSYSSPGELFF. The CDR3 DNA reads as TGTGCCAGCAGTTACTCGTCCCCCGGGGAGCTGTTTTTT.